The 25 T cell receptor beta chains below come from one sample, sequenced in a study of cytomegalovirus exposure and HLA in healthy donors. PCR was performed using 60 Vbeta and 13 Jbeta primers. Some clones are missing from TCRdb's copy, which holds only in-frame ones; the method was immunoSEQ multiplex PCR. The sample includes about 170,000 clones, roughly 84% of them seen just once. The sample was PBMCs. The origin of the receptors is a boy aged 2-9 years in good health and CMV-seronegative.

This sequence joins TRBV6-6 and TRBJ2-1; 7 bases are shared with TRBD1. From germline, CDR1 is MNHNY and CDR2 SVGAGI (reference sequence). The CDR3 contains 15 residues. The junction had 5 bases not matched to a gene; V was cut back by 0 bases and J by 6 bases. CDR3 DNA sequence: TGTGCCAGCAGTTACTCGGGCAGGGGGTCCAATGAGCAGTTCTTC. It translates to CASSYSGRGSNEQFF.

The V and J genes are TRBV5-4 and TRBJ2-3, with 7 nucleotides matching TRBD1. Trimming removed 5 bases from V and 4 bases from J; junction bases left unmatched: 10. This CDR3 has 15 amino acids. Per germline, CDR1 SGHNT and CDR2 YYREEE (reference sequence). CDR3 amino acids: CASRRKGAQADTQYF. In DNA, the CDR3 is TGTGCCAGCAGAAGAAAGGGGGCGCAGGCAGATACGCAGTATTTT.

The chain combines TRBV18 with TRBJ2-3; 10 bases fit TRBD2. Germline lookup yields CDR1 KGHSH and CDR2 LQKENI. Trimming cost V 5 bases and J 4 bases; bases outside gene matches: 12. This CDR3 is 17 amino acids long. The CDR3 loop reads CASSSPSGSPIADTQYF. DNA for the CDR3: TGTGCCAGCTCATCCCCTAGCGGGAGCCCCATCGCAGATACGCAGTATTTT.

CDR3 residues: CASSWATGTGNTEAFF. For the CDR3, the DNA is TGTGCCAGCAGCTGGGCGACCGGGACAGGGAACACTGAAGCTTTCTTT. The V gene is TRBV5-6, the J gene TRBJ1-1; 8 bases align to TRBD1. Germline trimming cut 3 bases from V and 1 base from J; bases unmatched to any gene: 8. Germline V gene data show CDR1 as SGHDT and CDR2 as YYEEEE. The CDR3 is 16 amino acids. The full variable domain, rest sourced from reference TRBV5-6 and TRBJ1-1, is DAGVTQSPTHLIKTRGQQVTLRCSPKSGHDTVSWYQQALGQGPQFIFQYYEEEERQRGNFPDRFSGHQFPNYSSELNVNALLLGDSALYLCASSWATGTGNTEAFFGQGTRLTVV.

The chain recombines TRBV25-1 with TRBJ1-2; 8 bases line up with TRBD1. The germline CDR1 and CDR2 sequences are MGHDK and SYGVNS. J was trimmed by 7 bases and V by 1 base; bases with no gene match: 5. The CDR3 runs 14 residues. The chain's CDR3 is CASSESRGLGGYTF. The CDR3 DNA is TGTGCCAGCAGTGAATCCAGGGGGCTGGGTGGCTACACCTTC.

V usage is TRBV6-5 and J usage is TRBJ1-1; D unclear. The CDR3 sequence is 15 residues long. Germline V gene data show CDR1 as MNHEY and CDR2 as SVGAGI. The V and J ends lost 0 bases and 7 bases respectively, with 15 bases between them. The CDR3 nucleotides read TGTGCCAGCAGTTACTCGATGCAGAGGGATGGTGAAGCTTTCTTT. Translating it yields CASSYSMQRDGEAFF.

CDR3 protein: CASRHTSQNYGYTF. CDR3 nucleotide sequence: TGTGCCAGCAGGCATACTTCTCAAAACTATGGCTACACCTTC. V and J are TRBV6-1 and TRBJ1-2, with D uncertain. Trimming stripped 6 bases from V and 2 bases from J, with 13 bases between. CDR3 length: 14 residues. Germline loops: CDR1 MNHNS, CDR2 SASEGT.

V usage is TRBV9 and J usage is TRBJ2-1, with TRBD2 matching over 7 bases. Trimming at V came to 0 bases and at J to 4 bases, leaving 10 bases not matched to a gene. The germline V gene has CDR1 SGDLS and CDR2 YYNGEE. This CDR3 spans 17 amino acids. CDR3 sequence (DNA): TGTGCCAGCAGCGTAGATGGGACGGGGGGTCAGTACAATGAGCAGTTCTTC. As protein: CASSVDGTGGQYNEQFF.

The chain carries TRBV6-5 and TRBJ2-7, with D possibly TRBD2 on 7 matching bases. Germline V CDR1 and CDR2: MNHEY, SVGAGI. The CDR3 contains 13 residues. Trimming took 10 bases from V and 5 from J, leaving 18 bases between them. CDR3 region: CATRGGGMNEQYF. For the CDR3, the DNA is TGTGCCACAAGAGGGGGGGGGATGAACGAGCAGTACTTC.

In DNA form, the CDR3 reads TGCAGCGCGGAGGCTAGCGGGGGATACAATGAGCAGTTCTTC. Residues: CSAEASGGYNEQFF. The V and J genes are TRBV29-1 and TRBJ2-1; 10 bases agree with TRBD2. Germline CDR1 and CDR2: SQVTM and ANQGSEA. After removal of 7 bases from V and 4 bases from J, the junction contained 7 bases not matched to a gene. CDR3 length equals 14 residues.

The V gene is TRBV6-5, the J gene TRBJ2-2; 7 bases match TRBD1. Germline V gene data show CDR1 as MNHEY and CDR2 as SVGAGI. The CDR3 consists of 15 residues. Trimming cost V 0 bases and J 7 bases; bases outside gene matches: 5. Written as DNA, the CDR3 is TGTGCCAGCAGTTACTCGGACAGGTTGAACGGGGAGCTGTTTTTT. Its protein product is CASSYSDRLNGELFF.

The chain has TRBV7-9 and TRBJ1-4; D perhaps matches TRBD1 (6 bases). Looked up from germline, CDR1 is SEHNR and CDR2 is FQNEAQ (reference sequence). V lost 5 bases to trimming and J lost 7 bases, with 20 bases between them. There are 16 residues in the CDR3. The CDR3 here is CASSLARGSASEKLFF. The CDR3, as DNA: TGTGCCAGCAGCCTCGCCAGGGGTTCGGCGAGTGAAAAACTGTTTTTT.

CDR3 amino acids: CASNSGDSYNSPLHF. The CDR3, as DNA: TGTGCCAGCAATTCCGGGGATTCCTATAATTCACCCCTCCACTTT. The chain combines TRBV27 with TRBJ1-6, with no clear D. CDR3 length: 15 amino acids. Germline lookup yields CDR1 MNHEY and CDR2 SMNVEV (reference sequence). The V gene lost 7 bases and the J gene lost 1 base, with 11 bases spanning the gap.

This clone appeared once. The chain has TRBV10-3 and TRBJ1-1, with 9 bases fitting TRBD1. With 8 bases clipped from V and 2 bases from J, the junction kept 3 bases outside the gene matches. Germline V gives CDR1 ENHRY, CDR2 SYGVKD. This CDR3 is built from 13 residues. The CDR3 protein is CAIGDRVNTEAFF. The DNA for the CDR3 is TGTGCCATCGGGGACAGGGTAAACACTGAAGCTTTCTTT.

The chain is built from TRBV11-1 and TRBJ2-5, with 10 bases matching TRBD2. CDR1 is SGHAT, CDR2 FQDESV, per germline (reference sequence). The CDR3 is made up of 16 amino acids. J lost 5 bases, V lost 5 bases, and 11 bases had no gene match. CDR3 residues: CASSRGLADRGETQYF. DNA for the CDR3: TGTGCCAGCAGCCGTGGACTAGCGGACCGAGGGGAGACCCAGTACTTC.

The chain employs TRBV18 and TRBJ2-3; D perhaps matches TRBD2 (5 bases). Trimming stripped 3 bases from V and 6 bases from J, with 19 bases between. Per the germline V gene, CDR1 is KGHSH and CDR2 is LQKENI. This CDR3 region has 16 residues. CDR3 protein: CASSPADLLFSDTQYF. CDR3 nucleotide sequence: TGTGCCAGCTCACCTGCGGACTTACTGTTCTCCGATACGCAGTATTTT.

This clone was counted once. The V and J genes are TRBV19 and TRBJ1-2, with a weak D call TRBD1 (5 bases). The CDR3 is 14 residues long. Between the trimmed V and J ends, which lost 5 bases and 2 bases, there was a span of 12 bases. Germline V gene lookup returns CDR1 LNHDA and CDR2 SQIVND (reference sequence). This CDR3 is CASSAGRKNYGYTF. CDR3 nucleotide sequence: TGTGCCAGTAGTGCGGGACGTAAAAACTATGGCTACACCTTC.

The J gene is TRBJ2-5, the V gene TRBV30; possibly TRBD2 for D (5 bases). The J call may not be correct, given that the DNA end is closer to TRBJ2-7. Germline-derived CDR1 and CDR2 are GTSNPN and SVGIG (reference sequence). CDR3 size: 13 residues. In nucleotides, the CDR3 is TGTGCCTGGAGTGTTAGTCTAGCAAGCGAGCAGTACTTC. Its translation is CAWSVSLASEQYF.

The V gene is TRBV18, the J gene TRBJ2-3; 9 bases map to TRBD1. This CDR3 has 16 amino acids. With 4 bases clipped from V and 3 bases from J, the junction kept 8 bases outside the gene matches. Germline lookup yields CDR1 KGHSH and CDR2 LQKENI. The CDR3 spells CASSHARGTGTDTQYF. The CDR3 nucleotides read TGTGCCAGCTCACATGCTCGGGGGACAGGGACAGATACGCAGTATTTT.

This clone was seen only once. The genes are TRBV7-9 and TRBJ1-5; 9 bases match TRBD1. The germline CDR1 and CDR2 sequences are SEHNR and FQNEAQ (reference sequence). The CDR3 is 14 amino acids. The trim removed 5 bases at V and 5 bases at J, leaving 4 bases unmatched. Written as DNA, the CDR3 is TGTGCCAGCAGCCCACAGGGGGCCGATCAGCCCCAGCATTTT. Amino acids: CASSPQGADQPQHF.

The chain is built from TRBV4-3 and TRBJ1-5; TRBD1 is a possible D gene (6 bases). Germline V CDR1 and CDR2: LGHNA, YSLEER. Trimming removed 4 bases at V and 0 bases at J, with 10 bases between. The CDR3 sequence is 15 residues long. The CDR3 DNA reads TGCGCCAGCAGCCTTAACAGGGATAGCAATCAGCCCCAGCATTTT. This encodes CASSLNRDSNQPQHF.

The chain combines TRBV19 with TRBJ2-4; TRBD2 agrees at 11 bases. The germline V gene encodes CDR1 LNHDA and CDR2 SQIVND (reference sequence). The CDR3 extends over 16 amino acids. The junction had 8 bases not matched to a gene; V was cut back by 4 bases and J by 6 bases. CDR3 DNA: TGTGCCAGTAGTAATCCTAGCGGGAGGATAGGAAACATTCAGTACTTC. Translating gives CASSNPSGRIGNIQYF. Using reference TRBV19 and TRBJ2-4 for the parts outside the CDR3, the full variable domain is DGGITQSPKYLFRKEGQNVTLSCEQNLNHDAMYWYRQDPGQGLRLIYYSQIVNDFQKGDIAEGYSVSREKKESFPLTVTSAQKNPTAFYLCASSNPSGRIGNIQYFGAGTRLSVL.

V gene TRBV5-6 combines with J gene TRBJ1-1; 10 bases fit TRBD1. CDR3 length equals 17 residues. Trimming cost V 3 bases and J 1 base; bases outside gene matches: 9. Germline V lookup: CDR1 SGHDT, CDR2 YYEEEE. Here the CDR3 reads CASSSPGTGEKNTEAFF. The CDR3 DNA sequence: TGTGCCAGCAGCTCACCCGGGACAGGGGAGAAGAACACTGAAGCTTTCTTT.

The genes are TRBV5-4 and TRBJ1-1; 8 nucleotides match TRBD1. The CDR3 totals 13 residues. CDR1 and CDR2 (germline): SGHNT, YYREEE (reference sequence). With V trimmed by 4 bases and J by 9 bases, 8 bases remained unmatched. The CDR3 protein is CASSPGQGSQAFF. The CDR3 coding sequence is TGTGCCAGCAGCCCTGGACAGGGTTCACAAGCTTTCTTT.

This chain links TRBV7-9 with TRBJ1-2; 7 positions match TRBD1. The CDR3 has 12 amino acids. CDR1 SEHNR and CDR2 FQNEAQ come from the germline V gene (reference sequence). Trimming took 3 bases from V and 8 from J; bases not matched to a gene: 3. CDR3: CASSFGQEGYTF. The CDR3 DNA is TGTGCCAGCAGCTTCGGACAGGAGGGCTACACCTTC. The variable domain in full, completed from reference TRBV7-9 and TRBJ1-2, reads DTGVSQNPRHKITKRGQNVTFRCDPISEHNRLYWYRQTLGQGPEFLTYFQNEAQLEKSRLLSDRFSAERPKGSFSTLEIQRTEQGDSAMYLCASSFGQEGYTFGSGTRLTVV.